The sequence of this T cell receptor (beta chain) was determined in a study of cytomegalovirus exposure and HLA in healthy donors (dated by TCRdb to the late 2010s). For the study in its entirety: An earlier analysis of approximately 640 of the donors reported roughly 270 Gb of sequence data and some 100 million unique TCR beta sequences from some 180 million T cells. HLA typing covered class I and class II loci at four-digit resolution. The number of typed donors differed by locus: about 620-640 for A, B, C, DRB1 and DQB1; some 500 for DQA1; over 600 for DPA1; and 450 to 480 for DPB1. To predict cytomegalovirus infection status, the study combined high-throughput TCR immunosequencing, statistical association of individual TCRs with disease status, and machine learning. The study was designed to test whether signatures of past pathogen exposure could be identified by cataloging public T cell receptors. Donor age, sex, ethnicity and CMV serostatus were compiled together with the repertoire data. In addition to the first cohort of approximately 670 subjects, a separate validation cohort of 130 or so different subjects was used. An early release covering some 640 HLA-typed donors comprised approximately 290 gigabases of sequencing data and some 79 million unique TCR sequences. Among the roughly 390 genotyped donors, approximately 77% belonged to the genetic ancestry cluster associated with self-reported Caucasian donors. The later analysis used no new phenotypic data to find candidate immune exposures, relying instead on TCR beta sequences and their occurrence across donors. An earlier analysis of some 600 of the donors applied high-throughput TCR beta sequencing to assess whether each TCR beta V gene segment acted as functional or pseudogenic. A later analysis re-examined previously published TCR beta repertoires from over 500 donors and added high-resolution HLA genotyping to investigate patterns of TCR occurrence. All discovery cohort repertoires had been generated on a single sequencing platform. A later genetic analysis used genome-wide SNP genotypes for about 60% of the roughly 670 donors, treating that subset as a discovery cohort. Because of strong linkage in the cohort, four to six DR-DQ haplotypes were treated as single units for association and clustering. The study profiled the T cell repertoires of some 610 subjects by immunosequencing and related them to cytomegalovirus serostatus. Across 300 to 500 genotyped donors of the cohort, an average of roughly 250,000 unique TCR beta nucleotide sequences per donor were sequenced, and 15% to 20% of those sequences were non-productive.

Inclusive of the bounding cysteine and phenylalanine, the CDR3 is 15 residues long. Of the read, only the CDR3 DNA is kept; its 45 bases are in frame from base 1. Trimming removed 3 bases from V and 5 bases from J; the gene matches leave 8 bases unexplained. CDR1 MDHEN and CDR2 SYDVKM were looked up in the germline V gene. Receptor amplification or capture employed the immunoSEQ multiplex PCR assay. A mixture of 60 forward primers for TCR Vbeta segments and 13 reverse primers for TCR Jbeta segments was used in the multiplex PCR. A multiplex PCR assay on genomic DNA amplified the CDR3 region of rearranged TCR beta genes. On the Illumina HiSeq System, the amplified TCR beta libraries were sequenced as 87-base-pair reads. Per the authors' processing: A later analysis counted 75 million to 100 million unique TCR beta chains across the 550 to 750 repertoires, and some 11 million of these chains were shared by at least two donors. A nearest-neighbor algorithm error-corrected the raw reads and collapsed the reads into unique sequences, merging closely related sequences to remove PCR and sequencing errors. To assign V, D and J gene segments, CDR3 sequences were aligned to IMGT reference sequences. For a sequence to be retained, at least a six-nucleotide match to both a V gene segment and a J gene segment was required. A rearrangement counted as productive if the CDR3 had no stop codons and remained in frame with V and J, and every other rearrangement counted as non-productive. Following IMGT convention, CDR3 was defined as the stretch from the second conserved V-encoded cysteine up to the conserved J-encoded phenylalanine. The earlier analysis of 587 of the donors excluded sequences that lacked an unambiguous match to a single V gene segment. In an earlier analysis of almost 600 of the donors, a V segment was called functional when productive rearrangements were above 56.7%, and segregating when the standard deviation between donors exceeded 5%. A statistical classification framework was built to diagnose cytomegalovirus status from the catalog of TCR beta chain sequences. In a later analysis, TCR nucleotide sequences were compared against IMGT/GENE-DB human TR gene sequences so that V and J genes could be assigned. Using the TCRdist pipeline, a later analysis assigned CDR3 sequences along with most-parsimonious VDJ recombination scenarios. A later analysis defined each TCR beta chain by its CDR3 amino acid sequence plus V-gene family, and excluded reads lacking a unique V-gene family. To address suspected cross-contamination and a sequencing artifact, a later analysis removed approximately 600 highly shared, low-generation-probability nucleotide sequences. A later analysis calculated a clonal expansion index for each public chain from normalized within-repertoire ranks of inferred template counts. A later analysis computed generation probabilities with a VDJ recombination model fitted to out-of-frame rearrangements, and checked the results against IGoR. Hypergeometric tests were used in a later analysis to score TCR-TCR, TCR-HLA and TCR-CMV co-occurrence, with a repertoire-size bias correction applied to the TCR pairs. In a later analysis, false discovery rates were estimated by permuting HLA or CMV assignments 20 times. A later analysis grouped co-occurring TCRs with DBSCAN, adding TCRdist sequence similarity when clustering within HLA-allele-positive subsets. Repertoires with fewer than 30,000 or more than 120,000 public chains, plus five repertoires with anomalous nucleotide sharing, were excluded from co-occurrence clustering. What TCRdb holds here is the immuneACCESS table cut down to in-frame rearrangements. Part of the clones is not present; checked against another copy, under half of the missing clones reflect an unresolved V gene, and the others are unexplained. V and J calls and clone size come straight from that table; D and trimming were deduced from the DNA. Recorded for this sample are 200,000 to 250,000 clones; 75% to 85% of them occurred a single time. The ten largest clonotypes hold less than 8.5% of the sample.

A word on this clone: It lacks a known antigen. No base-level quality is on record; no much larger clone is a single base apart.

The cohort comprised fewer than 750 healthy bone marrow donors. At the time of sampling, all cohort members were nominally healthy, though unrecorded immune exposures were likely present. The donor tested CMV seropositive, placing the donor among the approximately 290 seropositive members of the cohort. Each donor provided a peripheral blood sample, and peripheral blood mononuclear cells were used for TCR beta sequencing. Genomic DNA extraction from the blood cell samples was performed with the Qiagen DNeasy Blood Extraction Kit. On the study overall, not on this receptor specifically: A few of the identified cytomegalovirus-associated TCR beta chains were confirmed in vitro to be specific for cytomegalovirus antigens. According to the authors, the approach could potentially be generalized to other disease states and immunological phenotypes. Compared with the approximately 700-donor mean, donors in an Asian-associated ancestry cluster had fewer N-insertions in productive TCRs, according to a later genetic analysis. The presence/absence analyses assumed that sequencing depth was roughly uniform across donors, and that assumption may not be true. A later analysis found that most CMV-associated TCR beta chains appeared HLA-restricted, with HLA associations seemingly driven largely by CMV exposure. In an earlier analysis of fewer than 700 of the donors, most TCR beta V segments appeared in productive rearrangements about 87% or about 30% of the time, broadly matching IMGT annotations. Over 15 rarely observed V segments, including chromosome 9 orphons, were excluded from the earlier analysis of several hundred of the donors because counts were too low. Because HLA typing was missing for some donors at each locus, association tests included only the typed subset. In a later analysis, the rate of TCR association differed among HLA loci, with DRB1 alleles having the most associated TCRs and HLA-C alleles having the fewest. A cluster of highly shared sequence variants was judged likely to be a technical artifact of the sequencing pipeline. For the cohort, immune exposure information was limited to CMV serostatus. A further reported finding was that TCR beta sequences accurately predicted the HLA-A and HLA-B alleles for most subjects in the first cohort. Correlated functional status among segregating V segments might be attributable to linkage disequilibrium, but an unknown experimental factor could not be ruled out. Most TCR sequences were seen in very few donors, while some public TCRs were found in many individuals. A later analysis associated about 18,000 TCR beta sequences with specific HLA alleles at a false discovery rate of 0.05. In a later analysis, several top co-occurrence clusters were reported to appear linked to parvovirus B19, influenza, CMV and Epstein-Barr virus. In a later analysis, HLA-associated TCR beta chains showed more clonal expansion and lower generation probabilities than non-associated chains that were equally common. In a later genetic analysis, a missense DCLRE1C variant was associated with V-gene and J-gene trimming of TCR beta chains, and the association was replicated in an independent cohort. The 87-base-pair reads could not distinguish some IMGT-functional V segments, including TRBV6-2 and TRBV6-3, so those segments were excluded. Cytomegalovirus status was reported to be diagnosed by the classifier with high specificity and sensitivity in both the original and validation cohorts. The cohort was sequenced for TCR beta chains only, and without alpha or paired-chain data the features that could be detected were limited. A total of roughly 160 TCR beta chains were listed by the study as associated with cytomegalovirus. Assigning TCR associations to individual alleles was difficult when HLA alleles, especially DR and DQ, strongly co-occurred.

The chain is made from TRBV28 and TRBJ2-5; the central 8 bases match TRBD2. This TCR derives from a woman in her sixties in good health and CMV-seropositive. Sequenced material: PBMCs. The CDR3 has the sequence CASSLRLAIGETQYF. The nucleotide sequence reads as follows: TGTGCCAGCAGTTTGCGACTAGCGATAGGGGAGACCCAGTACTTC.